Following are 29 T cell receptor beta chains from one sample sequenced in a study of cytomegalovirus exposure and HLA in healthy donors. The assay was immunoSEQ multiplex PCR, and TCRdb's table has in-frame clones only and misses some. The top ten clones hold 2% to 3% of a sample with some 170,000 clones, 86% of them seen once. Sequencing used PBMCs. The receptor set was obtained from a man between 18 and 35 years old in good health and CMV-seropositive.

This clone has a handful of counts. The rearrangement links TRBV30 to TRBJ2-2, with 12 bases identical to TRBD2. The germline CDR1 and CDR2 sequences are GTSNPN and SVGIG (reference sequence). The CDR3 runs to 17 residues. V was pared by 2 bases and J by 3 bases, with 7 bases of the junction left unmatched. Here the CDR3 reads CAWSLLAGGPYTGELFF. In nucleotides, the CDR3 is TGTGCCTGGAGTCTGCTAGCGGGGGGGCCGTACACCGGGGAGCTGTTTTTT.

The chain recombines TRBV7-6 with TRBJ2-1; 7 bases match TRBD1. V was clipped by 2 bases and J by 15 bases; unmatched bases: 28. Per germline, CDR1 SGHVS and CDR2 FNYEAQ. The CDR3 length is 19 residues. This chain's CDR3 is CASSLRHGPGTVNGDEPFF. Written as DNA, the CDR3 is TGTGCCAGCAGCTTAAGGCACGGGCCCGGGACAGTAAACGGGGACGAACCGTTCTTC.

The chain uses TRBV6-6 and TRBJ2-5, with D perhaps matching TRBD2 (5 bases). V lost 6 bases, J lost 2 bases, and 19 bases lay in between. There are 16 residues in the CDR3. CDR1 MNHNY and CDR2 SVGAGI come from the germline V gene (reference sequence). The CDR3 DNA reads TGTGCCAGCAGCTCCCGGGGTTCGCGTAGGCAAGAGACCCAGTACTTC. Its translation: CASSSRGSRRQETQYF.

The J gene is TRBJ2-3, the V gene TRBV10-3, with D unresolved. The CDR3 runs to 14 residues. Germline assignment: CDR1 ENHRY and CDR2 SYGVKD. The V and J ends lost 3 bases and 1 base respectively, with 8 bases between them. The CDR3 loop is CAISELVGTDTQYF. DNA of the CDR3: TGTGCCATCAGTGAACTTGTGGGCACAGATACGCAGTATTTT.

The V and J genes are TRBV6-5 and TRBJ2-3, with 7 positions matching TRBD1. CDR1 and CDR2 from the germline V gene are MNHEY and SVGAGI. This CDR3 is 13 amino acids long. With V trimmed by 0 bases and J by 6 bases, 0 bases remained unmatched. CDR3 coding DNA: TGTGCCAGCAGTTACTCGACAGGGGATACGCAGTATTTT. Encoded protein: CASSYSTGDTQYF.

This rearrangement joins TRBV4-3 to TRBJ2-1; D is possibly TRBD2 (6 bases). Trimming took off 1 base at V and 9 bases at J, with 16 bases between the two ends. Germline V gene sequence: CDR1 LGHNA, CDR2 YSLEER. The CDR3 is 15 amino acids. In nucleotides, the CDR3 is TGCGCCAGCAGCCAAGGACTAGGCAGTGTCGGTGAGCAGTTCTTC. As protein: CASSQGLGSVGEQFF.

The V gene is TRBV4-1, the J gene TRBJ2-2, with TRBD2 matching 7 bases. Germline V gives CDR1 MGHRA, CDR2 YSYEKL. Trimming took 4 bases from V and 3 from J; bases not matched to a gene: 5. This CDR3 comprises 15 residues. CDR3 region: CASSLAAGDTGELFF. In nucleotides, the CDR3 is TGCGCCAGCAGCCTAGCGGCGGGAGACACCGGGGAGCTGTTTTTT.

This chain uses TRBV6-1 with TRBJ1-3; D is undetermined. The V and J ends lost 2 bases and 1 base respectively, with 12 bases between them. Per the germline V gene, CDR1 is MNHNS and CDR2 is SASEGT. This CDR3 contains 16 residues. The CDR3 DNA follows: TGTGCCAGCAGTGAACGATTTTCGGGATCTGGAAACACCATATATTTT. This encodes CASSERFSGSGNTIYF.

The chain links TRBV12-5 to TRBJ1-5, with D possibly TRBD1 on 5 matching bases. With 1 base removed from V and 0 bases from J, the gap between germline ends came to 16 bases. This CDR3 is built from 18 residues. The V gene's germline CDR1 is LGHNT and CDR2 FRNRAP. The CDR3 protein is CASGLATLQGNSNQPQHF. Here the CDR3 DNA reads TGTGCTAGTGGTTTGGCTACTCTTCAGGGTAATAGCAATCAGCCCCAGCATTTT.

The rearrangement uses TRBV11-2 and TRBJ2-7; TRBD2 matches at 9 bases. From germline, CDR1 is SGHAT and CDR2 FQNNGV. With 3 bases clipped from V and 2 bases from J, the junction kept 5 bases outside the gene matches. The CDR3 is made up of 15 amino acids. CDR3: CASSLTSGSPYEQYF. Written as DNA, the CDR3 is TGTGCCAGCAGCTTGACTAGCGGAAGTCCCTACGAGCAGTACTTC.

V is TRBV7-6 and J is TRBJ1-1; 7 nucleotides line up with TRBD1. This CDR3 is 16 amino acids long. From germline, CDR1 is SGHVS and CDR2 FNYEAQ. V lost 5 bases and J lost 1; bases outside the gene matches: 10. The DNA of the CDR3 is TGTGCCAGCAGCCTTAACAGGCGGGACAGGAACACTGAAGCTTTCTTT. This codes for CASSLNRRDRNTEAFF.

The V gene is TRBV7-2, the J gene TRBJ2-7; D ambiguous. CDR3 length equals 13 residues. With 2 bases removed from V and 5 bases from J, the gap between germline ends came to 10 bases. The germline V gene encodes CDR1 SGHTA and CDR2 FQGNSA. DNA for the CDR3: TGTGCCAGCAGCTTACCCAACTTTGACGAGCAGTACTTC. This sequence encodes CASSLPNFDEQYF.

The rearrangement links TRBV27 to TRBJ1-1, with TRBD1 as a possible D gene (6 bases). V shed 1 base and J shed 1 base, with 7 bases lying between them. The CDR3 loop spans 14 amino acids. Germline CDR1 reads MNHEY; CDR2 reads SMNVEV (reference sequence). The CDR3 sequence is CASSLYRANTEAFF. CDR3 sequence (DNA): TGTGCCAGCAGTTTATACAGGGCGAACACTGAAGCTTTCTTT.

There are a few counts of this clone. V and J are TRBV12-5 and TRBJ1-2; weak D call: TRBD1 (5 bases). The length of the CDR3 is 15 residues. V was pared by 1 base and J by 4 bases, with 13 bases between. From germline, CDR1 is LGHNT and CDR2 FRNRAP. The chain's CDR3 is CASGLDLGDLYGYTF. The CDR3 region has the DNA TGTGCTAGTGGTTTGGACTTAGGGGATCTCTATGGCTACACCTTC.

V is TRBV7-8 and J is TRBJ1-1; D unresolved. The CDR3 has 15 residues. Trimming stripped 7 bases from V and 3 bases from J, with 18 bases between. Germline V CDR1 and CDR2: SGHVS, FQNEAQ. The CDR3 nucleotides are TGTGCCAGCACCTTTAAGGACGCTAGCTACACTGAAGCTTTCTTT. Translation: CASTFKDASYTEAFF. Together with reference TRBV7-8 and TRBJ1-1, the CDR3 gives the full variable domain: GAGVSQSPRYKVAKRGQDVALRCDPISGHVSLFWYQQALGQGPEFLTYFQNEAQLDKSGLPSDRFFAERPEGSVSTLKIQRTQQEDSAVYLCASTFKDASYTEAFFGQGTRLTVV.

The chain uses TRBV2 and TRBJ1-4, with D possibly TRBD1 on 5 matching bases. The CDR3 spans 13 residues. Germline V CDR1 and CDR2: SNHLY, FYNNEI. Trimming pared 0 bases from V and 10 bases from J, leaving 9 bases between. CDR3 protein: CASSEAGTIKLFF. CDR3 nucleotide sequence: TGTGCCAGCAGTGAAGCCGGGACTATAAAACTGTTTTTT.

The chain employs TRBV5-4 and TRBJ2-7, with 7 bases matching TRBD1. The CDR3 covers 13 residues. The V and J ends lost 4 bases and 2 bases, in that order; junction bases with no gene match: 3. Germline V gene data show CDR1 as SGHNT and CDR2 as YYREEE (reference sequence). For the CDR3, the DNA is TGTGCCAGCAGCAAGGACAGGCCCTACGAGCAGTACTTC. Translation: CASSKDRPYEQYF.

This chain joins TRBV5-1 and TRBJ1-5, with TRBD1 identical over 11 bases. CDR1 is SGHRS, CDR2 YFSETQ, per germline. CDR3 length: 16 residues. After removal of 0 bases from V and 7 bases from J, the junction contained 6 bases not matched to a gene. This CDR3 reads CASSLAGQGADQPQHF. The CDR3 coding sequence is TGCGCCAGCAGCTTGGCCGGACAGGGGGCGGACCAGCCCCAGCATTTT.

The chain has TRBV27 and TRBJ2-4; TRBD1 matches 8 bases. Germline V gene sequence: CDR1 MNHEY, CDR2 SMNVEV (reference sequence). This CDR3 has 17 amino acids. J was trimmed by 8 bases and V by 5 bases; bases with no gene match: 17. The DNA for the CDR3 is TGTGCCAGCAGTCCGCCCGGGACAGGTAAGGATGGGGACATTCAGTACTTC. Translating it yields CASSPPGTGKDGDIQYF.

The chain recombines TRBV25-1 with TRBJ2-1, with TRBD2 as a possible D gene (6 bases). Trimming shortened V by 8 bases and J by 1 base, and 18 bases separated the two germline ends. This CDR3 has 16 amino acids. Germline V gene data show CDR1 as MGHDK and CDR2 as SYGVNS. The CDR3 bases are TGTGCCAGCGGAAGCAGGAGGGCCGGGTCCTACAATGAGCAGTTCTTC. It encodes CASGSRRAGSYNEQFF.

This clone has a single count. This sequence joins TRBV7-9 and TRBJ2-1, with 10 nucleotides matching TRBD1. Germline CDR1 and CDR2: SEHNR and FQNEAQ (reference sequence). The CDR3 loop spans 17 amino acids. Unmatched junction bases numbered 9, after V lost 5 bases and J lost 2 bases. The CDR3 DNA follows: TGTGCCAGCAGCCCCGGGGCTGGGACAGGGGCCTACAATGAGCAGTTCTTC. This codes for CASSPGAGTGAYNEQFF.

The chain has TRBV13 and TRBJ2-2, with 9 nucleotides matching TRBD1. CDR3 length equals 16 residues. After removal of 4 bases from V and 2 bases from J, the junction contained 5 bases not matched to a gene. The germline V gene encodes CDR1 PRHDT and CDR2 FYEKMQ (reference sequence). CDR3 amino acids: CASSWGTGFNTGELFF. In DNA, the CDR3 is TGTGCCAGCAGCTGGGGGACAGGGTTTAACACCGGGGAGCTGTTTTTT.

The chain has TRBV27 and TRBJ2-1, with 8 nucleotides matching TRBD2. The CDR3 loop spans 13 amino acids. Germline loops: CDR1 MNHEY, CDR2 SMNVEV (reference sequence). V lost 5 bases to trimming and J lost 15 bases; unmatched junction nucleotides: 12. The CDR3 sequence is CASSQAGEALPFF. CDR3 DNA sequence: TGTGCCAGCAGTCAAGCGGGAGAAGCCCTCCCGTTCTTC.

V and J are TRBV5-1 and TRBJ2-5; no firm D call. V was clipped by 4 bases and J by 4 bases, with 11 bases between them. The germline V gene has CDR1 SGHRS and CDR2 YFSETQ. CDR3 length: 13 amino acids. The CDR3 region is CASSRGMSETQYF. The CDR3, as DNA: TGCGCCAGCAGCCGTGGCATGTCAGAGACCCAGTACTTC.

The chain is built from TRBV28 and TRBJ2-7, with TRBD1 identical over 8 bases. Germline CDR1 and CDR2: MDHEN and SYDVKM. V lost 3 bases and J lost 3; bases outside the gene matches: 7. The CDR3 runs to 15 residues. DNA of the CDR3: TGTGCCAGCAGTTTCCCGGGACAGGCGTTCTACGAGCAGTACTTC. Protein: CASSFPGQAFYEQYF.

Regarding this clone: One end of the junction is discordant with germline, which a read error may explain. The chain recombines TRBV9 with TRBJ1-1; perhaps TRBD1 as D (5 bases). CDR3 length: 13 residues. Germline V lookup: CDR1 SGDLS, CDR2 YYNGEE. CDR3 DNA sequence: TGTGTCAGCAGCGCCCCACAGGACACTGAAGCTTTCTTT. As protein: CVSSAPQDTEAFF.

This clone was recorded a few times. The rearrangement links TRBV14 to TRBJ1-6; no clear D. Germline V lookup: CDR1 SGHDN, CDR2 FVKESK. This CDR3 comprises 13 residues. Trimming pared 1 base from V and 7 bases from J, leaving 5 bases between. For the CDR3, the DNA is TGTGCCAGCAGCCAAGTTGTAAATTCACCCCTCCACTTT. Protein sequence: CASSQVVNSPLHF.

The chain employs TRBV19 and TRBJ2-7, with TRBD1 matching over 9 bases. The CDR3 sequence is 17 residues long. Germline V gene data show CDR1 as LNHDA and CDR2 as SQIVND (reference sequence). V lost 6 bases and J lost 2; bases outside the gene matches: 14. CDR3 bases: TGTGCCAGTAGCACACGGACAGGGGAATGGGAAACCTACGAGCAGTACTTC. It is translated as CASSTRTGEWETYEQYF.

The chain carries TRBV10-3 and TRBJ2-7; 10 nucleotides align to TRBD1. This CDR3 region has 14 residues. Germline assignment: CDR1 ENHRY and CDR2 SYGVKD. V dropped 6 bases and J dropped 5; count of bases not matched to a gene: 7. Written as DNA, the CDR3 is TGTGCCATCAGACGCGACGGGACAGGGGACGAGCAGTACTTC. Translation gives CAIRRDGTGDEQYF.